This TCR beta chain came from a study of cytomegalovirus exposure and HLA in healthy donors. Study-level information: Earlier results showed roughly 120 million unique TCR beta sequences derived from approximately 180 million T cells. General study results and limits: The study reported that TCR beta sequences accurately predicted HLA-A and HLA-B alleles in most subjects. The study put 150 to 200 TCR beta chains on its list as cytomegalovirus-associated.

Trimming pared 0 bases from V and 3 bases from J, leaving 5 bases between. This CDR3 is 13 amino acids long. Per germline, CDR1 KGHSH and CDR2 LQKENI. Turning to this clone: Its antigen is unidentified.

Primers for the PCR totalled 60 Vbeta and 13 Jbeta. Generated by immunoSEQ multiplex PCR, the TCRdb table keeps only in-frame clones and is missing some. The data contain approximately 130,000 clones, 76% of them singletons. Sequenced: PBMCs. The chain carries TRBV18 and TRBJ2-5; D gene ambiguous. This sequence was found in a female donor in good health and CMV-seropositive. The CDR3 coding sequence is TGTGCCAGCTCACCACCGGTAGAAGAGACCCAGTACTTC. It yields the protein CASSPPVEETQYF. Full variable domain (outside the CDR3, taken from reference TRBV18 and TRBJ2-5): NAGVMQNPRHLVRRRGQEARLRCSPMKGHSHVYWYRQLPEEGLKFMVYLQKENIIDESGMPKERFSAEFPKEGPSILRIQQVVRGDSAAYFCASSPPVEETQYFGPGTRLLVL.